This T cell receptor (beta chain) derives from a study of T cell responses to AZD1222 COVID-19 vaccine. The study's findings and limits: Spike-specific TCR depth and breadth grew after two AZD1222 doses. Unmutated regions of variants are reportedly targeted by nearly half of spike-specific TCRs. At study baseline, merely about 6 AZD1222 recipients were seropositive.

Turning to this clone: Antigen specificity is unknown.

Assay used: immunoSEQ multiplex PCR; TCRdb lists only in-frame clones, some missing. This sample has under 150,000 clones, with just over 90% found just once. V was shortened by 4 bases and J by 3 bases, with 21 bases between the two germline ends. This CDR3 is built from 18 residues. CDR1 LNHDA and CDR2 SQIVND come from the germline V gene (reference sequence). Source: peripheral blood, taken on day 0 of MenACWY control vaccination. The receptor comes from an adult in good health. J is TRBJ2-2 and V is TRBV19; weak D call: TRBD1 (6 bases). CDR3 bases: TGTGCCAGTAGTAGACGGGGCCGCAGGGGAATAGACACCGGGGAGCTGTTTTTT. It specifies CASSRRGRRGIDTGELFF.